The rows below give T cell receptor beta chains drawn from one sample of a study of T cell changes during pregnancy in multiple sclerosis. Profiled with immunoSEQ multiplex PCR; TCRdb holds only in-frame clones, not every one. Of about 36,000 clones listed, 85% to 95% are singletons. What was sequenced was PBMCs (not recorded whether the cells were cultured). These receptors were collected from a female donor with multiple sclerosis, enrolled in a pregnancy study. Each CDR3 is given with its conserved first and last residue. The D gene is left open where the match is weak. Rows may omit the clone size; those that give it use once, few, many or a size class.

v_call: TRBV4-1; clone_size: NA; d_call: NA; j_call: TRBJ1-3; cdr3_nt: TGCGCCAGCAGCCCCGCGGAACGGCGCTCTGGAAACACCATATATTTT; cdr3_aa: CASSPAERRSGNTIYF
v_call: TRBV27; clone_size: NA; d_call: NA; j_call: TRBJ2-2; cdr3_nt: TGTGCCAGCAGTTTATCGAACACCGGGGAGCTGTTTTTT; cdr3_aa: CASSLSNTGELFF
v_call: TRBV27; clone_size: NA; d_call: NA; j_call: TRBJ2-2; cdr3_nt: TGTGCCAGCAGTGCCTCCTTACCCGGGACGAACACCGGGGAGCTGTTTTTT; cdr3_aa: CASSASLPGTNTGELFF
v_call: TRBV11-2; clone_size: NA; d_call: TRBD1; j_call: TRBJ2-5; cdr3_nt: TGTGCCAGCAGCCGAGGGTCGACAGGGGGAGAAGAGACCCAGTACTTC; cdr3_aa: CASSRGSTGGEETQYF
v_call: TRBV5-1; clone_size: NA; d_call: TRBD2; j_call: TRBJ2-7; cdr3_nt: TGCGCCAGCAGCTTGGTTTTACTAGCGGGAGAGCAGTACTTC; cdr3_aa: CASSLVLLAGEQYF
v_call: TRBV5-1; clone_size: once; d_call: NA; j_call: TRBJ2-3; cdr3_nt: TGCGCCAGCAGCTTGGTTAGGGGGAGCACAGATACGCAGTATTTT; cdr3_aa: CASSLVRGSTDTQYF
v_call: TRBV21-1; clone_size: NA; d_call: NA; j_call: TRBJ1-1; cdr3_nt: TGTGCCAGCAGCAAAAGTCCTCAGTGTCAACGAAACACTGAAGCTTTCTTT; cdr3_aa: CASSKSPQCQRNTEAFF
v_call: TRBV28; clone_size: NA; d_call: NA; j_call: TRBJ2-5; cdr3_nt: TGTGCCAGCAGTGGATCTAGCGTAGAGACCCAGTACTTC; cdr3_aa: CASSGSSVETQYF
v_call: TRBV27; clone_size: NA; d_call: TRBD1; j_call: TRBJ2-1; cdr3_nt: TGTGCCAGCAGGTCATACAGGGGGCCCTACAATGAGCAGTTCTTC; cdr3_aa: CASRSYRGPYNEQFF
v_call: TRBV28; clone_size: NA; d_call: TRBD2; j_call: TRBJ2-5; cdr3_nt: TGTGCCAGCCGAGGCGGGGGGGAAGAGACCCAGTACTTC; cdr3_aa: CASRGGGEETQYF
v_call: TRBV11-3; clone_size: NA; d_call: TRBD1; j_call: TRBJ2-3; cdr3_nt: TGTGCCAGCAGCGTAGGGACAGGGGGACGCACAGATACGCAGTATTTT; cdr3_aa: CASSVGTGGRTDTQYF
v_call: TRBV6-1; clone_size: NA; d_call: NA; j_call: TRBJ1-3; cdr3_nt: TGTGCCAGCAGTGAAATGACACAAGGAAACACCATATATTTT; cdr3_aa: CASSEMTQGNTIYF
v_call: TRBV6-1; clone_size: NA; d_call: TRBD1; j_call: TRBJ2-1; cdr3_nt: TGTGCCAGCAGTGGGACAGGGTTGGCCTACAATGAGCAGTTCTTC; cdr3_aa: CASSGTGLAYNEQFF
v_call: TRBV19; clone_size: NA; d_call: NA; j_call: TRBJ1-2; cdr3_nt: TGTGCCAGTAGTATCGGGACTAACTATGGCTACACCTTC; cdr3_aa: CASSIGTNYGYTF
v_call: TRBV2; clone_size: NA; d_call: NA; j_call: TRBJ1-5; cdr3_nt: TGTGCCAGCAGCAACGTCAAGAGGGATCAGCCCCAGCATTTT; cdr3_aa: CASSNVKRDQPQHF
v_call: TRBV2; clone_size: NA; d_call: NA; j_call: TRBJ2-1; cdr3_nt: TGTGCCAGCAGTGGACTGGACAATGAGCAGTTCTTC; cdr3_aa: CASSGLDNEQFF
v_call: TRBV5-1; clone_size: NA; d_call: NA; j_call: TRBJ2-1; cdr3_nt: TGCGCCAGCAGCTGGGGGGCGGCCAGTTCGGTCAATGAGCAGTTCTTC; cdr3_aa: CASSWGAASSVNEQFF
v_call: TRBV28; clone_size: NA; d_call: TRBD1; j_call: TRBJ1-2; cdr3_nt: TGTGCCAGCAGACCGGGACAGTTCTATGGCTACACCTTC; cdr3_aa: CASRPGQFYGYTF
v_call: TRBV29-1; clone_size: NA; d_call: NA; j_call: TRBJ2-7; cdr3_nt: TGCAGCGTTGTGGATGTCTCCTACGAGCAGTACTTC; cdr3_aa: CSVVDVSYEQYF
v_call: TRBV4-1; clone_size: NA; d_call: NA; j_call: TRBJ2-7; cdr3_nt: TGCGCCAGCAGCGCGGGACGGGGGGCGCGGTACGAGCAGTACTTC; cdr3_aa: CASSAGRGARYEQYF
v_call: TRBV6-4; clone_size: few; d_call: NA; j_call: TRBJ2-2; cdr3_nt: TGTGCCAGCAGTGAGAAGGGGGCGAACACCGGGGAGCTGTTTTTT; cdr3_aa: CASSEKGANTGELFF
v_call: TRBV6-1; clone_size: NA; d_call: NA; j_call: TRBJ2-5; cdr3_nt: TGTGCCAGCAGTGAGATGAGGACCCAAGAGACCCAGTACTTC; cdr3_aa: CASSEMRTQETQYF
v_call: TRBV30; clone_size: NA; d_call: NA; j_call: TRBJ1-2; cdr3_nt: TGTGCCTGGAGTGTCACCGGGTGGATGGGCTACACCTTC; cdr3_aa: CAWSVTGWMGYTF
v_call: TRBV30; clone_size: NA; d_call: TRBD1; j_call: TRBJ1-4; cdr3_nt: TGTGCCTGGAGTTCGACAGGGGGAGCGGAAAAACTGTTTTTT; cdr3_aa: CAWSSTGGAEKLFF
v_call: TRBV4-3; clone_size: NA; d_call: NA; j_call: TRBJ1-4; cdr3_nt: TGCGCCAGCAGCCAAGGGGGGGCAGGGTTGGCTGAAAAACTGTTTTTT; cdr3_aa: CASSQGGAGLAEKLFF
v_call: TRBV9; clone_size: NA; d_call: TRBD1; j_call: TRBJ2-7; cdr3_nt: TGTGCCAGCAGCGTGTCCGGGACAGGGGTCCTCGGGCAGTACTTC; cdr3_aa: CASSVSGTGVLGQYF
v_call: TRBV6-1; clone_size: NA; d_call: NA; j_call: TRBJ2-5; cdr3_nt: TGTGCCAGCAGCTCGGGCCGGGATCAAGAGACCCAGTACTTC; cdr3_aa: CASSSGRDQETQYF
v_call: TRBV5-5; clone_size: NA; d_call: NA; j_call: TRBJ2-7; cdr3_nt: TGTGCCAGCAGCTTAAGCGGGACAGGACCCTACGAGCAGTACTTC; cdr3_aa: CASSLSGTGPYEQYF
v_call: TRBV11-2; clone_size: NA; d_call: NA; j_call: TRBJ1-3; cdr3_nt: TGTGCCAGCAGCTCTACCTGGAGGGCAGCCTCTGGAAACACCATATATTTT; cdr3_aa: CASSSTWRAASGNTIYF
v_call: TRBV5-1; clone_size: NA; d_call: NA; j_call: TRBJ1-4; cdr3_nt: TGCGCCAGCAGCCCCGGACCCGGGGGGTCTAATGAAAAACTGTTTTTT; cdr3_aa: CASSPGPGGSNEKLFF
v_call: TRBV29-1; clone_size: NA; d_call: NA; j_call: TRBJ2-7; cdr3_nt: TGCAGCGTTGGGGCAGGGACCTACGAGCAGTACTTC; cdr3_aa: CSVGAGTYEQYF
v_call: TRBV20-1; clone_size: once; d_call: NA; j_call: TRBJ2-1; cdr3_nt: TGCAGTGCTACCTTACTAGCCGAGCAGTTCTTC; cdr3_aa: CSATLLAEQFF
v_call: TRBV27; clone_size: NA; d_call: NA; j_call: TRBJ1-4; cdr3_nt: TGTGCCAGCAGTTTTGGAGGGTCCTACGAAAAACTGTTTTTT; cdr3_aa: CASSFGGSYEKLFF
v_call: TRBV28; clone_size: NA; d_call: NA; j_call: TRBJ2-7; cdr3_nt: TGTGCCAGCAGCCCCGGCGGGGGCCTCCGCTACGAGCAGTACTTC; cdr3_aa: CASSPGGGLRYEQYF
v_call: TRBV6-1; clone_size: NA; d_call: TRBD2; j_call: TRBJ2-3; cdr3_nt: TGTGCCAGCAGCGGACTAGCGATTATTACAGATACGCAGTATTTT; cdr3_aa: CASSGLAIITDTQYF
v_call: TRBV27; clone_size: NA; d_call: TRBD2; j_call: TRBJ2-7; cdr3_nt: TGTGCCAGCAGTTTACTAGCGGGAGGTGCCTACGAGCAGTACTTC; cdr3_aa: CASSLLAGGAYEQYF
v_call: TRBV9; clone_size: NA; d_call: TRBD1; j_call: TRBJ1-4; cdr3_nt: TGTGCCAGCAGCGGGGGACAGGGTTCCACTAATGAAAAACTGTTTTTT; cdr3_aa: CASSGGQGSTNEKLFF
v_call: TRBV6-1; clone_size: NA; d_call: NA; j_call: TRBJ2-6; cdr3_nt: TGTGCCAGCAGTGAAGTGGACTCTGGGGCCAACGTCCTGACTTTC; cdr3_aa: CASSEVDSGANVLTF
v_call: TRBV7-7; clone_size: NA; d_call: TRBD1; j_call: TRBJ1-1; cdr3_nt: TGTGCTAGCAGCTTAGAAGGGGACAGATTCATGAACACTGAAGCTTTCTTT; cdr3_aa: CASSLEGDRFMNTEAFF
v_call: TRBV5-1; clone_size: NA; d_call: TRBD1; j_call: TRBJ2-5; cdr3_nt: TGCGCCAGCAGCGAGGGACAGGGGGAGACCCAGTACTTC; cdr3_aa: CASSEGQGETQYF
v_call: TRBV6-1; clone_size: NA; d_call: NA; j_call: TRBJ2-3; cdr3_nt: TGTGCCAGCAGTGAGAGGGGGGCGCGGACAGATACGCAGTATTTT; cdr3_aa: CASSERGARTDTQYF
v_call: TRBV18; clone_size: NA; d_call: NA; j_call: TRBJ1-1; cdr3_nt: TGTGCCAGCTCACAAGGGGAAACCAGAGAAGCTTTCTTT; cdr3_aa: CASSQGETREAFF
v_call: TRBV5-1; clone_size: NA; d_call: TRBD1; j_call: TRBJ2-3; cdr3_nt: TGCGCCAGCAGCTTAGGACAGGGGGCGTCCGATACGCAGTATTTT; cdr3_aa: CASSLGQGASDTQYF
v_call: TRBV5-1; clone_size: NA; d_call: NA; j_call: TRBJ2-2; cdr3_nt: TGCGCCAGCAGCTTTACCGGGCCGGAGTCCGGGGAGCTGTTTTTT; cdr3_aa: CASSFTGPESGELFF